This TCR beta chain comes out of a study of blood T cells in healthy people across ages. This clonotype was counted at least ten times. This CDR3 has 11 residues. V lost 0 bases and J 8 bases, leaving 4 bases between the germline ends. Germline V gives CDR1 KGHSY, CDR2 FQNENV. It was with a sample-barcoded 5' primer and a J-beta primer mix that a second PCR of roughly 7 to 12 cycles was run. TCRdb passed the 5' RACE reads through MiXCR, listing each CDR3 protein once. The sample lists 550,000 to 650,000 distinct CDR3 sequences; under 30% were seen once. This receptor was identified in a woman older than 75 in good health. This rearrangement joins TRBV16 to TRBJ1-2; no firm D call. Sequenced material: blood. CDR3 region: CASSQSDGYTF. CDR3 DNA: TGTGCCAGCAGCCAATCAGACGGCTACACCTTC.